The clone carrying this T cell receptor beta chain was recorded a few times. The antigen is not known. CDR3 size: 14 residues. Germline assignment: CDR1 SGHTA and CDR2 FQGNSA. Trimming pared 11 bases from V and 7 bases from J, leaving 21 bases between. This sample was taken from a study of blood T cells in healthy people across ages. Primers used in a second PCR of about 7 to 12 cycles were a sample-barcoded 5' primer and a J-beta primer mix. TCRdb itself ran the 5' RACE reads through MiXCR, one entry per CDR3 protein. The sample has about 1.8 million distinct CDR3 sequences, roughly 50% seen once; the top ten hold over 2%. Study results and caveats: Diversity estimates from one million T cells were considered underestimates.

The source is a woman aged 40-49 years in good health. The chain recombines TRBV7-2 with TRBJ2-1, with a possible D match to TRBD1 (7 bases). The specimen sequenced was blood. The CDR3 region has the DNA TGTGCCGTGGGGGGCAGGGGGGTAATAAATGAGCAGTTCTTC. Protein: CAVGGRGVINEQFF. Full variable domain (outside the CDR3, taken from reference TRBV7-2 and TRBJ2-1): GAGVSQSPSNKVTEKGKDVELRCDPISGHTALYWYRQSLGQGLEFLIYFQGNSAPDKSGLPSDRFSAERTGGSVSTLTIQRTQQEDSAVYLCAVGGRGVINEQFFGPGTRLTVL.